The 29 T cell receptor beta chains given below trace back to one sample, sequenced in a study of blood T cell repertoires in COVID-19. The data were produced by immunoSEQ multiplex PCR, yet TCRdb's version contains in-frame clones alone and is incomplete. The sample records about 140,000 clones, around 90% being singletons. Sequencing was performed on peripheral blood. These receptors were collected from a man aged 60 to 75 with active or convalescent COVID-19.

V usage is TRBV29-1 and J usage is TRBJ1-1; 7 nucleotides agree with TRBD1. J was trimmed by 2 bases and V by 4 bases; bases with no gene match: 7. The germline V gene has CDR1 SQVTM and CDR2 ANQGSEA. This CDR3 has 14 residues. DNA of the CDR3: TGCAGCGTTGGAACCGGGACAGTAAACACTGAAGCTTTCTTT. Amino acid sequence: CSVGTGTVNTEAFF.

The V gene is TRBV3-1 (or the pseudogene TRBV3-2), the J gene TRBJ2-2, with TRBD1 as a possible D gene (5 bases). The V end was cut by 0 bases, the J end by 6 bases, with 11 bases between. Germline CDR1 reads LGHDT; CDR2 reads YNNKEL (reference sequence). The CDR3 extends over 15 amino acids. The DNA for the CDR3 is TGTGCCAGCAGCCAAGATTTAGGGGTGGCCGGGGAGCTGTTTTTT. Protein product: CASSQDLGVAGELFF.

About this clone: Within the sample, other DNA sequences also encode this same CDR3. This sequence joins TRBV27 and TRBJ1-1; 7 bases align to TRBD1. V was pared by 0 bases and J by 5 bases, with 0 bases of the junction left unmatched. The CDR3 is made up of 13 amino acids. Germline loops: CDR1 MNHEY, CDR2 SMNVEV (reference sequence). The CDR3 loop reads CASSLSRGTEAFF. The CDR3 bases are TGTGCCAGCAGTTTATCCAGGGGGACTGAAGCTTTCTTT.

The chain is built from TRBV7-9 and TRBJ1-1, with D unresolved. V lost 0 bases and J 10 bases, leaving 9 bases between the germline ends. Germline assignment: CDR1 SEHNR and CDR2 FQNEAQ (reference sequence). The CDR3 is made up of 12 amino acids. CDR3 sequence: CASSLAEGAAFF. The DNA for the CDR3 is TGTGCCAGCAGCTTAGCGGAGGGTGCAGCTTTCTTT.

The rearrangement joins TRBV18 to TRBJ2-1, with 13 bases fitting TRBD2. V trimming: 2 bases; J trimming: 1 base; junction bases outside the gene matches: 11. Germline lookup yields CDR1 KGHSH and CDR2 LQKENI. This CDR3 has 20 residues. The CDR3 is CASSPKGRGTSGISYNEQFF. The CDR3 DNA reads as TGTGCCAGCTCACCAAAGGGCCGGGGGACTAGCGGGATATCCTACAATGAGCAGTTCTTC.

The chain is built from TRBV5-6 and TRBJ2-7, with 12 nucleotides matching TRBD2. The length of the CDR3 is 14 residues. Losses at the gene ends were 2 bases for V and 9 bases for J; bases not matched to a gene: 6. Germline V CDR1 and CDR2: SGHDT, YYEEEE. The CDR3 DNA reads as TGTGCCAGCAGCTTTGGACTAGCGGGATCTTTGCAGTACTTC. It is translated as CASSFGLAGSLQYF.

The chain uses TRBV27 and TRBJ1-2, with 7 bases matching TRBD1. Germline V CDR1 and CDR2: MNHEY, SMNVEV (reference sequence). The CDR3 contains 14 residues. The junction had 7 bases not matched to a gene; V was cut back by 2 bases and J by 7 bases. Here the CDR3 DNA reads TGTGCCAGCAGTTTAACCTTGACAGGGTCTGGCTACACCTTC. Its translation: CASSLTLTGSGYTF.

This clone was counted ten times or more. The rearrangement joins TRBV27 to TRBJ2-7, with TRBD1 matching over 8 bases. CDR1 is MNHEY, CDR2 SMNVEV, per germline (reference sequence). After removal of 5 bases from V and 3 bases from J, the junction contained 6 bases not matched to a gene. There are 14 residues in the CDR3. CDR3 protein: CASSQQGGNYEQYF. For the CDR3, the DNA is TGTGCCAGCAGTCAACAGGGGGGCAACTACGAGCAGTACTTC.

This clone was picked up one time. V is TRBV24-1 and J is TRBJ2-5; 10 positions agree with TRBD1. The CDR3 runs to 16 residues. CDR1 is KGHDR and CDR2 is SFDVKD in the germline V gene. V lost 1 base to trimming and J lost 5 bases; unmatched junction nucleotides: 6. The CDR3 region has the DNA TGTGCCACCAGTGATTTAATCGGGACAGGGGCCGAGACCCAGTACTTC. This codes for CATSDLIGTGAETQYF.

Only a few counts were recorded for this clone. The rearrangement uses TRBV4-1 and TRBJ2-7, with 7 bases that match TRBD1. J was trimmed by 2 bases and V by 0 bases; bases with no gene match: 7. Germline CDR1 reads MGHRA; CDR2 reads YSYEKL. This CDR3 region has 16 residues. CDR3 amino acids: CASSQEGTAIAYEQYF. The CDR3, as DNA: TGCGCCAGCAGCCAAGAAGGGACAGCAATTGCCTACGAGCAGTACTTC.

The rearrangement joins TRBV28 to TRBJ2-7; tentatively, D is TRBD2 (5 bases). This CDR3 is 15 amino acids long. Between the trimmed V and J ends, which lost 1 base and 4 bases, there was a span of 14 bases. CDR1 is MDHEN, CDR2 SYDVKM, per germline. This CDR3 reads CASSLLAKTTYEQYF. Here the CDR3 DNA reads TGTGCCAGCAGTTTATTGGCCAAGACTACATACGAGCAGTACTTC.

This chain uses TRBV3-1 (or the pseudogene TRBV3-2) with TRBJ2-5; D is perhaps TRBD1 (5 bases). Germline loops: CDR1 LGHDT, CDR2 YNNKEL (reference sequence). This CDR3 spans 16 amino acids. V lost 1 base to trimming and J lost 1 base, with 13 bases between them. CDR3 residues: CASSQGVAGFQETQYF. CDR3 DNA sequence: TGTGCCAGCAGCCAAGGCGTGGCAGGGTTCCAAGAGACCCAGTACTTC.

In nucleotides, the CDR3 is TGTGCCAGTAGCCCGGACAGGGTTAGCACAGATACGCAGTATTTT. Residues: CASSPDRVSTDTQYF. The V call is TRBV19, the J call TRBJ2-3; TRBD1 agrees at 8 bases. V lost 6 bases and J lost 0; bases outside the gene matches: 5. The CDR3 covers 15 residues. The germline CDR1 and CDR2 sequences are LNHDA and SQIVND (reference sequence). Filled out from reference TRBV19 and TRBJ2-3, the complete variable domain reads DGGITQSPKYLFRKEGQNVTLSCEQNLNHDAMYWYRQDPGQGLRLIYYSQIVNDFQKGDIAEGYSVSREKKESFPLTVTSAQKNPTAFYLCASSPDRVSTDTQYFGPGTRLTVL.

The rearrangement links TRBV29-1 to TRBJ1-2; 10 positions agree with TRBD1. V lost 7 bases, J lost 7 bases, and 6 bases stayed unmatched. The CDR3 loop spans 12 amino acids. CDR1 SQVTM and CDR2 ANQGSEA come from the germline V gene. The CDR3 nucleotides read TGCAGCGCCCGGGACAGGGGTCTTGGCTACACCTTC. Translation: CSARDRGLGYTF.

The V and J genes are TRBV15 and TRBJ2-7; unclear D gene. V was cut by 0 bases and J by 1 base, with 7 bases left in between. The V gene's germline CDR1 is LNHNV and CDR2 YYDKDF (reference sequence). CDR3 length: 14 amino acids. The CDR3 DNA sequence: TGTGCCACCAGCAGAGAATTCTCTTCCTACGAGCAGTACTTC. Its translation: CATSREFSSYEQYF.

This clone has just a few counts. Mismatch with germline at one junction end may stem from a read error. The chain joins TRBV7-7 to TRBJ2-2, with D possibly called TRBD1 or TRBD2 (5 bases each). The CDR3 contains 14 residues. Germline values: CDR1 SSHAT, CDR2 FNYEAQ (reference sequence). The CDR3 DNA follows: TGTGCTAGCAGCAGGGAGCTTCACACCGGGGAGCTGTTTTTT. Its translation is CASSRELHTGELFF. The variable domain in full, completed from reference TRBV7-7 and TRBJ2-2, reads GAGVSQSPRYKVTKRGQDVTLRCDPISSHATLYWYQQALGQGPEFLTYFNYEAQPDKSGLPSDRFSAERPEGSISTLTIQRTEQRDSAMYRCASSRELHTGELFFGEGSRLTVL.

The rearrangement links TRBV29-1 to TRBJ1-5; D call uncertain. The length of the CDR3 is 12 residues. Germline lookup yields CDR1 SQVTM and CDR2 ANQGSEA. Trimming pared 3 bases from V and 4 bases from J, leaving 7 bases between. CDR3 residues: CSVEEGNQPQHF. The DNA of the CDR3 is TGCAGCGTTGAGGAGGGAAATCAGCCCCAGCATTTT.

The chain uses TRBV9 and TRBJ1-1; a possible D gene is TRBD1 (5 bases). This CDR3 has 13 residues. V was cut by 6 bases and J by 0 bases, with 9 bases left in between. Germline V gene data show CDR1 as SGDLS and CDR2 as YYNGEE. The CDR3 spells CASMGGMNTEAFF. CDR3 nucleotides: TGTGCCAGCATGGGGGGTATGAACACTGAAGCTTTCTTT.

This clone is a singleton in its sample. The chain is built from TRBV14 and TRBJ1-2; D may be TRBD1 (6 bases). This CDR3 is built from 13 residues. The V end was cut by 4 bases, the J end by 8 bases, with 14 bases between. Per germline, CDR1 SGHDN and CDR2 FVKESK. This CDR3 is CASSRATGLGYTF. In DNA, the CDR3 is TGTGCCAGCAGCCGGGCCACAGGGTTAGGCTACACCTTC.

This rearrangement joins TRBV6-5 to TRBJ1-2, with a possible D match to TRBD1 (6 bases). This CDR3 contains 15 residues. Trimming cost V 2 bases and J 5 bases, with 15 bases left between them. CDR1 and CDR2 (germline): MNHEY, SVGAGI. The CDR3 here is CASSYDPTGRYGYTF. The CDR3 DNA follows: TGTGCCAGCAGTTACGACCCGACAGGTCGTTATGGCTACACCTTC.

This chain connects TRBV3-1 (or the pseudogene TRBV3-2) to TRBJ2-7; D gene uncertain. The CDR3 sequence is 14 residues long. CDR1 is LGHDT, CDR2 YNNKEL, per germline (reference sequence). V lost 8 bases and J 0 bases, leaving 14 bases between the germline ends. CDR3 sequence: CASAVWRSSYEQYF. The CDR3 nucleotides read TGTGCCAGCGCGGTTTGGCGGAGCTCCTACGAGCAGTACTTC.

V usage is TRBV11-1 and J usage is TRBJ2-7; 7 positions match TRBD2. V shed 4 bases, J shed 5 bases, and the junction held 5 bases outside the gene matches. CDR3 size: 13 residues. Germline V lookup: CDR1 SGHAT, CDR2 FQDESV (reference sequence). This chain's CDR3 is CASSWIAGNEQYF. In nucleotides, the CDR3 is TGTGCCAGCAGCTGGATAGCGGGCAACGAGCAGTACTTC.

The chain uses TRBV28 and TRBJ2-3; 14 nucleotides match TRBD2. With V trimmed by 6 bases and J by 4 bases, 12 bases remained unmatched. The germline gives CDR1 MDHEN, CDR2 SYDVKM. This CDR3 contains 18 residues. DNA for the CDR3: TGTGCCAGCAGCTCGCCGGGGACTAGCGGGAGAGCAGCAGATACGCAGTATTTT. Its protein product is CASSSPGTSGRAADTQYF.

The chain is built from TRBV14 and TRBJ2-7; the D gene is possibly TRBD2 (6 bases). Germline V lookup: CDR1 SGHDN, CDR2 FVKESK. The CDR3 runs to 15 residues. Trimming took 0 bases from V and 0 from J, leaving 9 bases between them. CDR3 in DNA: TGTGCCAGCAGCCAAGATCACGGGGGCTCCTACGAGCAGTACTTC. Protein product: CASSQDHGGSYEQYF.

The chain recombines TRBV18 with TRBJ2-2, with D perhaps matching TRBD1 (5 bases). The CDR3 runs to 13 residues. Looked up from germline, CDR1 is KGHSH and CDR2 is LQKENI. With 4 bases removed from V and 6 bases from J, the gap between germline ends came to 9 bases. The CDR3 is CASSLPGPGELFF. The CDR3 region has the DNA TGTGCCAGCTCACTTCCAGGGCCCGGGGAGCTGTTTTTT.

The chain is built from TRBV29-1 and TRBJ1-1; 9 nucleotides match TRBD1. The CDR3 is 10 amino acids. V lost 6 bases, J lost 10 bases, and 3 bases stayed unmatched. CDR1 SQVTM and CDR2 ANQGSEA come from the germline V gene. The CDR3 DNA is TGCAGCGTGGGACAGGGAAGAGCTTTCTTT. Its translation is CSVGQGRAFF.

The V gene is TRBV2, the J gene TRBJ1-4; maybe TRBD1 (5 bases). This CDR3 is 15 amino acids long. Per germline, CDR1 SNHLY and CDR2 FYNNEI. The V gene lost 5 bases and the J gene lost 5 bases, with 15 bases spanning the gap. The CDR3 DNA reads TGTGCCAGCAGTTCTCAGGGCCTATCGAATGAAAAACTGTTTTTT. Translated, it gives CASSSQGLSNEKLFF. Combining the CDR3 with reference TRBV2 and TRBJ1-4 gives the whole variable domain EPEVTQTPSHQVTQMGQEVILRCVPISNHLYFYWYRQILGQKVEFLVSFYNNEISEKSEIFDDQFSVERPDGSNFTLKIRSTKLEDSAMYFCASSSQGLSNEKLFFGSGTQLSVL.

This rearrangement joins TRBV28 to TRBJ1-2, with 10 bases aligning to TRBD1. V was pared by 0 bases and J by 6 bases, with 4 bases of the junction left unmatched. This CDR3 has 15 amino acids. Germline loops: CDR1 MDHEN, CDR2 SYDVKM. The CDR3 loop reads CASSLWETGGNGYTF. As DNA, the CDR3 is TGTGCCAGCAGTTTATGGGAGACAGGGGGCAATGGCTACACCTTC.

The V call is TRBV6-4, the J call TRBJ2-7, with 12 bases lining up with TRBD2. V trimming: 2 bases; J trimming: 2 bases; junction bases outside the gene matches: 4. The CDR3 spans 16 residues. Germline CDR1 MRHNA, CDR2 SNTAGT. CDR3 region: CASSDASSGRAYEQYF. CDR3 DNA sequence: TGTGCCAGCAGTGACGCCTCTAGCGGGAGGGCCTACGAGCAGTACTTC.